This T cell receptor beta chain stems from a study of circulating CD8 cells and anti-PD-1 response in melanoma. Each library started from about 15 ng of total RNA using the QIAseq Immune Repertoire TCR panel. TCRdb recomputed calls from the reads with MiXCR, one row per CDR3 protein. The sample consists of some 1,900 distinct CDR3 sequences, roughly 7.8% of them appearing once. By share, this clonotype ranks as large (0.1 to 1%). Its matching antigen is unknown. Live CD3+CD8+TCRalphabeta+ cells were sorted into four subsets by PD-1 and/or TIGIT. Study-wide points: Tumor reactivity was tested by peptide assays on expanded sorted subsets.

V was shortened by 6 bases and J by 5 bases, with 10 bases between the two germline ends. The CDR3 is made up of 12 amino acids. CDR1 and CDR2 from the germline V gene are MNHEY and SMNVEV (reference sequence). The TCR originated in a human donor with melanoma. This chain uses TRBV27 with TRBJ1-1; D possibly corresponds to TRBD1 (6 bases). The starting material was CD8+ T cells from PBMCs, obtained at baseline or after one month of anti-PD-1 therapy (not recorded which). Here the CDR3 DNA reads TGTGCCAGCAGCATAGGGGGGACTGAAGCTTTCTTT. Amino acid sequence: CASSIGGTEAFF.